This is a list of T cell receptor beta chains from one sample in a study of tumor-infiltrating lymphocytes in primary liver carcinoma. TCRdb recomputed calls from the multiplex PCR reads with MiXCR, one row per CDR3 protein. In the table there are under 150,000 distinct CDR3 sequences, around 65% of which are singletons. The sequenced material came from tumor-adjacent normal liver tissue. The receptors derive from a woman between 55 and 75 years old with primary liver carcinoma and hepatitis B virus infection. Both conserved end residues are part of each CDR3. Fields, in order: J gene, D gene, clone size, V gene, CDR3 protein, CDR3 DNA. D genes are given only for firm matches. Clone size is stated in some rows and not others, as once, few, many or a class when expanded.

TRBJ2-1	-	-	TRBV7-9	CASTTWASGNEQLF	-
TRBJ1-1	-	-	TRBV11-2	CASRFRFTNIEAFF	TGCGCCAGCAGGTTCAGGTTTACGAACATTGAAGCTTTCTTT
TRBJ2-2	-	-	TRBV12-3/TRBV12-4	CARSRNTGELFF	TGTGCCAGGAGCCGGAATACCGGGGAGCTGTTTTTT
TRBJ2-7	-	-	TRBV6-2/TRBV6-3	CASSTWVEQYF	TGTGCCAGCAGTACATGGGTCGAACAGTACTTC
TRBJ2-5	-	many	TRBV5-5	CASSFGDQETQYF	TGTGCCAGCAGCTTCGGAGATCAAGAGACCCAGTACTTC
TRBJ2-7	-	-	TRBV30	CAWGRVRYEQYF	TGTGCCTGGGGCAGGGTACGGTACGAGCAGTACTTC
TRBJ2-3	-	-	TRBV7-3	CASSTHRTDTQYF	TGTGCTAGCAGCACGCATAGAACAGATACGCAGTATTTT
TRBJ2-3	TRBD2	-	TRBV4-1	CTSSQDLTSGSRDTQYF	TGCACCAGCAGCCAAGATTTGACTAGCGGGAGTCGGGATACTCAGTATTTT
TRBJ2-7	TRBD2	-	TRBV6-1	CASNPTGGDPYEQYF	TGTGCCAGCAACCCAACGGGAGGGGATCCCTACGAGCAGTACTTC
TRBJ2-5	-	medium-sized	TRBV7-9	CASSLLETQYF	TGTGCCAGCAGCTTACTCGAGACCCAGTACTTC
TRBJ2-5	TRBD2	-	TRBV4-1	CDISQHLSGSQETQYF	TGCGACATCAGCCAACACCTTAGCGGGAGCCAAGAGACCCAGTACTTC